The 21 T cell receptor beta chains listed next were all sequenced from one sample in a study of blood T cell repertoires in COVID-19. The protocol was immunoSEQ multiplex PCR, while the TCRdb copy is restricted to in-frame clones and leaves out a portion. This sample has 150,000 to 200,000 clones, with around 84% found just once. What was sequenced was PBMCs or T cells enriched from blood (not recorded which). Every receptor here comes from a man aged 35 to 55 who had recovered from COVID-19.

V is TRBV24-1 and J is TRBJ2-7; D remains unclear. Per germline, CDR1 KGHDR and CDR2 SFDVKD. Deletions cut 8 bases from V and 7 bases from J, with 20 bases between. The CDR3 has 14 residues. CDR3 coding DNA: TGTGCCACCAACGAGAGGTTGGGTCCGCGGGAGCAGTACGTC. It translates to CATNERLGPREQYV.

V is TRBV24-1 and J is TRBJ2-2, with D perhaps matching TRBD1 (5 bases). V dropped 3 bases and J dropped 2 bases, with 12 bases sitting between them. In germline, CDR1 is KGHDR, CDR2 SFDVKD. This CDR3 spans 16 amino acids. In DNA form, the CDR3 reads TGTGCCACCAGTGATCCACGTAGGGGTAACACCGGGGAGCTGTTTTTT. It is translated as CATSDPRRGNTGELFF.

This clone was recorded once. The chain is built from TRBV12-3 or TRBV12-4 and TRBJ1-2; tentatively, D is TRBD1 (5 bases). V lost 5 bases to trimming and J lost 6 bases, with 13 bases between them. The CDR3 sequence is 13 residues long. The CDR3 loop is CASSPRREDGYTF. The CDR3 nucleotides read TGTGCCAGCAGTCCCCGCAGGGAAGATGGCTACACCTTC.

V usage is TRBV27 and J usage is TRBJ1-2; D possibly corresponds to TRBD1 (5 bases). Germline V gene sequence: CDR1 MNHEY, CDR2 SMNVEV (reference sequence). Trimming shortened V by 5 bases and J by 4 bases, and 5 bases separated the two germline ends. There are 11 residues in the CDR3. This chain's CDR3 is CASSDSYGYTF. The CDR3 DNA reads TGTGCCAGCAGTGACAGCTATGGCTACACCTTC.

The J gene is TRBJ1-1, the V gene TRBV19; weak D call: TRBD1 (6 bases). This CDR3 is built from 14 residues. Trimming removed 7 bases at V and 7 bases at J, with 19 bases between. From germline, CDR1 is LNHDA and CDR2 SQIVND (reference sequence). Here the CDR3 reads CASIDGGQGDEAFF. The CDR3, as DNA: TGTGCCAGTATTGACGGGGGGCAGGGTGATGAAGCTTTCTTT.

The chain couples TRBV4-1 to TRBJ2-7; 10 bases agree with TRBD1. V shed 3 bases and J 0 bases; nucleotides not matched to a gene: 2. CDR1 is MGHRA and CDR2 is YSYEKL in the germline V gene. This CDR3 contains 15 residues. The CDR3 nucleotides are TGCGCCAGCAGCCAGGGACAGGGGCCCTCCTACGAGCAGTACGTC. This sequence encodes CASSQGQGPSYEQYV.

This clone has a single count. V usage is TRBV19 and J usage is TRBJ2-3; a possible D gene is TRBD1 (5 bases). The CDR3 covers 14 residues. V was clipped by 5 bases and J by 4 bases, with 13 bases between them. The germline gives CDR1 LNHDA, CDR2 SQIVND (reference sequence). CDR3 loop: CASSSADRPDTQYF. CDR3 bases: TGTGCCAGTAGTTCCGCCGACAGACCAGATACGCAGTATTTT.

Here the CDR3 reads CASHRQRGTETQYF. The CDR3 DNA reads as TGTGCCAGCCATCGTCAGCGGGGGACAGAGACCCAGTACTTC. The chain is built from TRBV6-5 and TRBJ2-5, with 8 bases aligning to TRBD2. The CDR3 extends over 14 amino acids. The germline V gene encodes CDR1 MNHEY and CDR2 SVGAGI. Unmatched junction bases numbered 9, after V lost 8 bases and J lost 4 bases.

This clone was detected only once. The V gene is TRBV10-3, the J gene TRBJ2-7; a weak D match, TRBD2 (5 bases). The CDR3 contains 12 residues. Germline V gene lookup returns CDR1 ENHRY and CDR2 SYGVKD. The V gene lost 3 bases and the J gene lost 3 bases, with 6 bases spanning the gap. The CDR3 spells CAISEEGYEQYF. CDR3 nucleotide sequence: TGTGCCATCAGTGAAGAGGGCTACGAGCAGTACTTC.

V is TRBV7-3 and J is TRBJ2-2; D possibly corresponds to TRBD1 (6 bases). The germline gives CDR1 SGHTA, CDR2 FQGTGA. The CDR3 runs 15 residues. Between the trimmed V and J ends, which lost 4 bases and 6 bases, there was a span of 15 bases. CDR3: CASSSNRVLAGELFF. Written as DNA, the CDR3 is TGTGCCAGCAGCTCGAACAGGGTCCTCGCCGGGGAGCTGTTTTTT.

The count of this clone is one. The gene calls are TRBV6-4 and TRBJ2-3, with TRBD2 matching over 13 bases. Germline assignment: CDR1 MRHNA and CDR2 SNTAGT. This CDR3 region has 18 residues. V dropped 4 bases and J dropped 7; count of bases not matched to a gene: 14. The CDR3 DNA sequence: TGTGCCAGCAGTGTCCCTAGCGGGGGGGGACTAGCGGGGAATACGCAGTATTTT. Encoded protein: CASSVPSGGGLAGNTQYF.

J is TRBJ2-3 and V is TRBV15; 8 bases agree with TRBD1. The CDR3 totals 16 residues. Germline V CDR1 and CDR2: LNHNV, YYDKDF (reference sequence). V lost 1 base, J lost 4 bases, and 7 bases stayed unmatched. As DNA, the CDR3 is TGTGCCACCAGCAGAGGGACAGGGATGTATGCAGATACGCAGTATTTT. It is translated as CATSRGTGMYADTQYF.

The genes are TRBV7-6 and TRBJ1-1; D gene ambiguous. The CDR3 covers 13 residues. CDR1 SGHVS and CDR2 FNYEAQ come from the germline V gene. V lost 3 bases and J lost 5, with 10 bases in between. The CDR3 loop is CASSFSGKTEAFF. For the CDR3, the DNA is TGTGCCAGCAGCTTTTCGGGGAAAACTGAAGCTTTCTTT.

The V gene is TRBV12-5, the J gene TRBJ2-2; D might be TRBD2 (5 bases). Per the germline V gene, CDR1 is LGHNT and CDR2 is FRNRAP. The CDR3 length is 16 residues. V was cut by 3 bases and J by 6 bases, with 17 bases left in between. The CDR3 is CASGLHVRGKAGELFF. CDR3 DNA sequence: TGTGCTAGTGGTTTACATGTACGGGGAAAAGCCGGGGAGCTGTTTTTT.

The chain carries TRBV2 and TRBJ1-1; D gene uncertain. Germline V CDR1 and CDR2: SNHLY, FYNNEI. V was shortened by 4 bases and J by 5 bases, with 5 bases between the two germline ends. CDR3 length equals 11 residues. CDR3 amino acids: CASSGGTEAFF. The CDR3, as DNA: TGTGCCAGCAGTGGAGGGACTGAAGCTTTCTTT.

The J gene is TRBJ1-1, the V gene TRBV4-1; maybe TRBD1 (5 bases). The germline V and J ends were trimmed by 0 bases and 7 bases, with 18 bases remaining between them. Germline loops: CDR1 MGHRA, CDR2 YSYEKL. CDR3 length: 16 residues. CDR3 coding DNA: TGCGCCAGCAGCCAAGATCTAGGGGTTTTAAGGCTTGAAGCTTTCTTT. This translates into CASSQDLGVLRLEAFF.

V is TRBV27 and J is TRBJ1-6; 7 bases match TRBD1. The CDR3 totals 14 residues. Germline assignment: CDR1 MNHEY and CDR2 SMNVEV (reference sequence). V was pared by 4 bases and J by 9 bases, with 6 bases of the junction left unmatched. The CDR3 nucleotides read TGTGCCAGCAGTTCGACAGGGTTGGTTTCACCCCTCCACTTT. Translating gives CASSSTGLVSPLHF.

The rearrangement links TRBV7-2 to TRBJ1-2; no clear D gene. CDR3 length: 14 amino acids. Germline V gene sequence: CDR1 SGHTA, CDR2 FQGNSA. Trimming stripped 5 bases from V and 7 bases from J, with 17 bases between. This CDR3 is CASSPEGGRAGYTF. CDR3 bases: TGTGCCAGCAGCCCAGAGGGTGGGAGGGCTGGCTACACCTTC.

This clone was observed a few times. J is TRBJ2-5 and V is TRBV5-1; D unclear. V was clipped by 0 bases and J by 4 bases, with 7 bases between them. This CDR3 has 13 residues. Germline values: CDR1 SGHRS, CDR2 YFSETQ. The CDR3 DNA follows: TGCGCCAGCAGCTTGGGGTCCGGAGAGACCCAGTACTTC. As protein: CASSLGSGETQYF. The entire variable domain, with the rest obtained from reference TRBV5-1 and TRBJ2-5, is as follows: KAGVTQTPRYLIKTRGQQVTLSCSPISGHRSVSWYQQTPGQGLQFLFEYFSETQRNKGNFPGRFSGRQFSNSRSEMNVSTLELGDSALYLCASSLGSGETQYFGPGTRLLVL.

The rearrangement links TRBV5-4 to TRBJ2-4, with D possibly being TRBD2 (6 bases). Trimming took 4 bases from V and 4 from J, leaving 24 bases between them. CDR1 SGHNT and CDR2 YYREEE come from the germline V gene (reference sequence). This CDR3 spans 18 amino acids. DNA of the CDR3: TGTGCCAGCAGCCCCCCCCTATGGGCAGGGAGGCGGAAAAACATTCAGTACTTC. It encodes CASSPPLWAGRRKNIQYF.

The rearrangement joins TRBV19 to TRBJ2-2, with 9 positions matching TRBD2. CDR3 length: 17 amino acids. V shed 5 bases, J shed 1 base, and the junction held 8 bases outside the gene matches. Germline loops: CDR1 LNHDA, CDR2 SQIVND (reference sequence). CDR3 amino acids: CASSARLAVMNTGELFF. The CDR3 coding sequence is TGTGCCAGTAGTGCCCGACTAGCGGTGATGAACACCGGGGAGCTGTTTTTT.